The 8 T cell receptor beta chains below come from one sample, sequenced in a study of T cell responses to AZD1222 COVID-19 vaccine. TCRdb's table, derived via immunoSEQ multiplex PCR, lists solely in-frame clones and lacks some. The sample carries more than 100,000 clones, roughly 85% recorded once. Specimen: peripheral blood, collected on day 0 of AZD1222 vaccination. The receptors derive from an adult in good health.

The rearrangement links TRBV7-8 to TRBJ2-7; the D gene is possibly TRBD1 (6 bases). CDR3 length equals 14 residues. From germline, CDR1 is SGHVS and CDR2 FQNEAQ. Trimming removed 4 bases at V and 0 bases at J, with 10 bases between. This CDR3 reads CASSWQGTSYEQYF. CDR3 DNA sequence: TGTGCCAGCAGCTGGCAGGGGACCTCCTACGAGCAGTACTTC.

J is TRBJ1-3 and V is TRBV7-3; tentatively, D is TRBD1 (5 bases). The CDR3 sequence is 15 residues long. Germline-derived CDR1 and CDR2 are SGHTA and FQGTGA. V dropped 1 base and J dropped 0 bases, with 7 bases sitting between them. The CDR3 nucleotides are TGTGCCAGCAGCTTAATGGGGGACTCTGGAAACACCATATATTTT. It yields the protein CASSLMGDSGNTIYF.

V gene TRBV10-1 combines with J gene TRBJ2-7, with 10 bases that match TRBD1. Germline V gene sequence: CDR1 WNHNN, CDR2 SYGVQD (reference sequence). V lost 6 bases, J lost 3 bases, and 2 bases stayed unmatched. This CDR3 spans 13 amino acids. The DNA for the CDR3 is TGCGCCAGCAGCCGGGACAGGGGCTACGAGCAGTACTTC. It is translated as CASSRDRGYEQYF.

The rearrangement joins TRBV11-2 to TRBJ1-1, with D possibly matching TRBD1 (6 bases). Germline CDR1 SGHAT, CDR2 FQNNGV. The CDR3 consists of 14 residues. V was cut by 4 bases and J by 1 base, with 10 bases left in between. CDR3 loop: CASSSIQGNTEAFF. The CDR3 nucleotides are TGTGCCAGCAGCTCTATACAGGGGAACACTGAAGCTTTCTTT.

The V call is TRBV5-1, the J call TRBJ1-4; D is possibly TRBD1 (5 bases). The CDR3 loop spans 15 amino acids. V was clipped by 3 bases and J by 7 bases, with 16 bases between them. Germline V gene sequence: CDR1 SGHRS, CDR2 YFSETQ. The CDR3 protein is CASSSGTRDFEKLFF. The CDR3 region has the DNA TGCGCCAGCAGCTCCGGGACGCGGGATTTTGAAAAACTGTTTTTT.

The chain is built from TRBV19 and TRBJ1-2; no clear D. Germline CDR1 and CDR2: LNHDA and SQIVND (reference sequence). The CDR3 covers 14 residues. The V end lost 2 bases, the J end lost 5 bases, and 12 bases lay between the germline ends. The CDR3 DNA reads as TGTGCCAGTAGTATAACTCTCCGCAGATATGGCTACACCTTC. Protein product: CASSITLRRYGYTF.

The CDR3 sequence is CASSGTGNTIYF. CDR3 coding DNA: TGTGCCAGCAGTGGGACAGGAAACACCATATATTTT. The chain uses TRBV2 and TRBJ1-3; D perhaps matches TRBD1 (5 bases). The CDR3 length is 12 residues. Germline V gene lookup returns CDR1 SNHLY and CDR2 FYNNEI. Trimming removed 4 bases from V and 4 bases from J, with 5 bases in between.

The chain is built from TRBV2 and TRBJ1-5; D perhaps matches TRBD1 (5 bases). Germline CDR1 reads SNHLY; CDR2 reads FYNNEI. V lost 3 bases, J lost 3 bases, and 12 bases lay in between. The CDR3 is made up of 15 amino acids. Here the CDR3 reads CASSDPGRVNQPQHF. The CDR3 region has the DNA TGTGCCAGCAGTGACCCAGGGCGGGTCAATCAGCCCCAGCATTTT.